The 9 T cell receptor beta chains below were found in one sample sequenced in a study of CD8+ T cells in alopecia areata (dated by TCRdb to 2016 to 2019). Pooled mouse cutaneous lymph node cells were stained for CD4, CD8alpha, NKG2D, NKG2ACE and other markers, then sorted on a BD Influx. The library came from the immunoSEQ multiplex PCR assay. For TCR sequencing, RNA was extracted from every sample and reverse transcribed into cDNA to serve as template. TCRdb carries this immuneACCESS record with in-frame sequences only. Its versions omit some clonotypes, under half of them owing to an unresolved V gene in the studies checked, with the rest unexplained. This sample includes about 270,000 clones, and none of them was observed just once. Jointly, the top ten make up roughly 1.2% of the sample. Sequencing was carried out using CD4+ T cells sorted from a lymph node. These receptors were obtained from a C3H/HeJ mouse with alopecia areata. Mice from this strain have the MHC haplotype H2-k.

Worth noting for this clone: The gene names given are mouse names. Coverage ceases 4 residues before the CDR3 finishes, and the germline J gene fills in the end. The chain couples TRBV31 to TRBJ2-3, with 7 bases matching TRBD1. CDR1 and CDR2 from the germline V gene are GKSSPN and SITVG. CDR3 length equals 15 residues. The V gene end was trimmed by 1 base and the J gene end by 0 bases; junction bases not matched to a gene: 4. CDR3 residues: CAWSRGQNSAETLYF. CDR3 DNA, as far as it was read: TGTGCCTGGAGTCGGGGACAGAATAGTGCAGAA.

About this clone itself: The listed genes are named as in mouse. Read sequence stops 4 residues before the CDR3 end, and the germline J gene provides the missing end. The sample holds other DNA sequences that translate to the same CDR3. The rearrangement uses TRBV13-1 and TRBJ1-2; 7 bases agree with TRBD1. CDR1 is NSHNY and CDR2 is SYGAGN in the germline V gene. CDR3 size: 13 residues. V dropped 5 bases and J dropped 3; count of bases not matched to a gene: 4. The CDR3 region is CASSPDRDSDYTF. The sequenced part of the CDR3 DNA is TGTGCCAGCAGCCCCGACAGGGACTCC.

As to this clone: Germline and genes here are mouse. The read terminates 4 residues before the CDR3 end, so the remaining end is supplied by the germline J gene. Other DNA sequences from this sample encode an identical CDR3 as well. The chain joins TRBV13-1 to TRBJ2-1, with 10 bases aligning to TRBD2. The junction had 6 bases not matched to a gene; V was cut back by 5 bases and J by 4 bases. The germline CDR1 and CDR2 sequences are NSHNY and SYGAGN. This CDR3 is built from 15 residues. Partial CDR3 DNA: TGTGCCAGCAGCGAAGACTGGGGGGATTATGCT. Its translation: CASSEDWGDYA. The CDR3, in full, reads CASSEDWGDYAEQFF.

This clone turned up a few times. Mouse germline and gene names are used. With the read ending 3 residues before the CDR3 end, the germline J gene is used to fill in that end. The V gene is TRBV13-1, the J gene TRBJ1-6; TRBD1 aligns across 7 bases. TRBJ1-6 belongs to the ORF category, with a function that is uncertain. This CDR3 is 14 amino acids long. Germline-derived CDR1 and CDR2 are NSHNY and SYGAGN. V was clipped by 5 bases and J by 5 bases; unmatched bases: 4. The CDR3 protein is CASRAGTDNSPLYF. CDR3 bases read: TGTGCCAGCAGGGCTGGGACAGATAATTCGCCC.

As to this clone: Mouse gene names apply. Here the CDR3 reads CARQGRGAETLYF. CDR3 DNA (partial): TGTGCTAGACAGGGGAGAGGTGCAGAA. The chain joins TRBV29 to TRBJ2-3, with TRBD1 matching over 7 bases. The read is 4 residues too short to cover the CDR3 end, so that end is filled in from the germline J gene. This CDR3 contains 13 residues. Germline V lookup: CDR1 MSHET, CDR2 SYDVDS. The junction had 4 bases not matched to a gene; V was cut back by 9 bases and J by 1 base.

This clone came up a few times. Each gene name is a mouse one. Incomplete CDR3 DNA: TGTGCCAGCAGCCAGCAGGGGGCCGGAGAC. Translating it yields CASSQQGAGD. The full CDR3 protein reads CASSQQGAGDTQYF. The rearrangement joins TRBV14 to TRBJ2-5; TRBD1 matches 8 bases. The sequence runs out 4 residues before the end of the CDR3; the remainder is reconstructed from the germline J gene. The CDR3 runs 14 residues. Germline V CDR1 and CDR2: SGHDT, FRDEAV.

Regarding this clone: The listed genes are named as in mouse. The CDR3 extends 4 residues past the end of the read, so its final part is completed from the germline J gene. The chain uses TRBV5 and TRBJ1-2; D is uncertain. Per germline, CDR1 LGHNA and CDR2 YNLKQL (reference sequence). There are 12 residues in the CDR3. The DNA read from the CDR3 is TGTGCCAGCAGCCAACCTGGGGTC. As protein: CASSQPGV. The full CDR3 protein is CASSQPGVDYTF.

This clone was seen only a few times. Mouse gene names and germline throughout. The DNA ends 4 residues before the CDR3 does, and the rest of the CDR3 is filled in from the germline J gene. The chain joins TRBV13-1 to TRBJ1-2, with a tentative D call TRBD1 (6 bases). Trimming cost V 2 bases and J 1 base, with 12 bases left between them. The germline CDR1 and CDR2 sequences are NSHNY and SYGAGN. CDR3 size: 15 residues. Partial CDR3 DNA: TGTGCCAGCAGTGAAAGGCAGGGGAGAAACTCC. Protein sequence: CASSERQGRNS. The full CDR3 sequence reads CASSERQGRNSDYTF.

This clone was observed a few times. The gene names given are mouse names. The read terminates 4 residues before the CDR3 end, so the remaining end is supplied by the germline J gene. J is TRBJ2-1 and V is TRBV13-1, with 8 bases identical to TRBD2. The CDR3 is 14 residues long. The ends lost 5 bases at V and 0 bases at J; junction bases unmatched: 1. Per germline, CDR1 NSHNY and CDR2 SYGAGN. The sequenced CDR3 bases are TGTGCCAGCAGGACTGGGGATAACTATGCT. This translates into CASRTGDNYA. The whole CDR3 region reads CASRTGDNYAEQFF.